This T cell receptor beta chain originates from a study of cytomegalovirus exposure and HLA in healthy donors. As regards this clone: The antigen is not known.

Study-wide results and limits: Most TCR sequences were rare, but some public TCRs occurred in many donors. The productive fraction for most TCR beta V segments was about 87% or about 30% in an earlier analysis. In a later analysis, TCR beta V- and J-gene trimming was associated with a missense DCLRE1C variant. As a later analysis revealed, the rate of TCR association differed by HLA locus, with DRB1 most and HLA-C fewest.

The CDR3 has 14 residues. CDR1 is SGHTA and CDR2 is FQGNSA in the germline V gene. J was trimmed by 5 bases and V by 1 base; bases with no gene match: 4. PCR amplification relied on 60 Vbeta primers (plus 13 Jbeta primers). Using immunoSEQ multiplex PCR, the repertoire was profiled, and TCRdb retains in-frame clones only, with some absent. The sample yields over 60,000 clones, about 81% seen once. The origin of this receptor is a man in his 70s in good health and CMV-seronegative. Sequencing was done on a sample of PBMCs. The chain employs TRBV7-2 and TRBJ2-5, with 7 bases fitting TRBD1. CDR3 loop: CASSLVGGGETQYF. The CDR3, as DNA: TGTGCCAGCAGCTTAGTAGGGGGCGGGGAGACCCAGTACTTC.